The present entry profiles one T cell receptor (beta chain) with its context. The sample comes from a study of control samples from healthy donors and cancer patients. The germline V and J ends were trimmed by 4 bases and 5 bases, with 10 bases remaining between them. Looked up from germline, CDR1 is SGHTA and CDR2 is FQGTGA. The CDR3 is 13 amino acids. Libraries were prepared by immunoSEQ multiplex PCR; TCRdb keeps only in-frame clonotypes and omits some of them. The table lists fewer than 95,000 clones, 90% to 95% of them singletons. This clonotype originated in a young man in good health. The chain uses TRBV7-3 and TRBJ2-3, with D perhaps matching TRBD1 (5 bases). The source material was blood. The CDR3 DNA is TGTGCCAGCAGCTCCAACCAGGGAGATACGCAGTATTTT. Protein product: CASSSNQGDTQYF.